This T cell receptor beta chain was recovered during a study of blood T cell repertoires in COVID-19. About the research overall: From the United States, Italy and Spain came samples of acute and convalescent COVID-19. PBMCs, B-cell-depleted T cells, or T cells were the source of the cDNA or gDNA that made up the material.

Authors' data handling: Estimation of nucleated cell counts relied on the amplification of reference gene primers. Some clones are missing from TCRdb's copy, which holds only in-frame ones; the method was immunoSEQ multiplex PCR. That table is the source of V, J and clone size, and D and trimming were worked out from the DNA. Of 76,000 or so clones listed, 90% to 95% are singletons. The CDR3 runs to 15 residues. V lost 4 bases and J lost 1, with 13 bases in between. The germline gives CDR1 SGHRS, CDR2 YFSETQ. The clonotype comes from a human donor in a cohort sampled during active COVID-19. The material sequenced was peripheral blood. The rearrangement links TRBV5-1 to TRBJ2-3, with TRBD2 as a possible D gene (5 bases). The CDR3 loop is CASSRTQPRTDTQYF. CDR3 nucleotide sequence: TGCGCCAGCAGCCGGACTCAGCCCCGCACAGATACGCAGTATTTT.